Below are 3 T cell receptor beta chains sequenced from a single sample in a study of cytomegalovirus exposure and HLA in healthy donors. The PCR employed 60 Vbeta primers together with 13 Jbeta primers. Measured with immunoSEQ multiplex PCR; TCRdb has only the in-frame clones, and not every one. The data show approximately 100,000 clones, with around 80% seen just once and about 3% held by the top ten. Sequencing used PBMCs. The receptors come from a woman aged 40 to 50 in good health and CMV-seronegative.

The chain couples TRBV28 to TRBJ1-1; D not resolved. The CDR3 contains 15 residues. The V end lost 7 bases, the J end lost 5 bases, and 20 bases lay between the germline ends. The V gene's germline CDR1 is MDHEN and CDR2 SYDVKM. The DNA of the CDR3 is TGTGCCAGCAATATCCTTGGCAGGCCGAAGACTGAAGCTTTCTTT. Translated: CASNILGRPKTEAFF. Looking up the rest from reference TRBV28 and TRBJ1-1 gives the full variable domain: DVKVTQSSRYLVKRTGEKVFLECVQDMDHENMFWYRQDPGLGLRLIYFSYDVKMKEKGDIPEGYSVSREKKERFSLILESASTNQTSMYLCASNILGRPKTEAFFGQGTRLTVV.

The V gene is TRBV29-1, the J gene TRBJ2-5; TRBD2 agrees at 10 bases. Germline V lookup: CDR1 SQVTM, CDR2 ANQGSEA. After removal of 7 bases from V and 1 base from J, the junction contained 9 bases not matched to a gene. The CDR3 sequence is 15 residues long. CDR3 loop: CSALGLAATQETQYF. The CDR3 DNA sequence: TGCAGCGCACTCGGACTAGCGGCGACCCAAGAGACCCAGTACTTC.

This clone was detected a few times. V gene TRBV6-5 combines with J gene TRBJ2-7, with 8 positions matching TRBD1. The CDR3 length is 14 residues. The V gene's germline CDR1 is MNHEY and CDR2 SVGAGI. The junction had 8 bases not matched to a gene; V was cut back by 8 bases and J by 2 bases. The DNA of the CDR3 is TGTGCCAGCGCTTGGACAGGGATCGCCTACGAGCAGTACTTC. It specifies CASAWTGIAYEQYF.